One and the same sample provided the 15 T cell receptor beta chains below, sequenced in a study of blood T cell repertoires in COVID-19. The repertoire was sequenced with immunoSEQ multiplex PCR; TCRdb's copy has only in-frame clones and lacks some. Of around 170,000 clones listed, under 90% are singletons. The sequenced material came from peripheral blood. These receptors were taken from a man aged 25-40 years with active or convalescent COVID-19.

The chain uses TRBV18 and TRBJ2-3; 8 bases match TRBD1. V lost 3 bases and J lost 1; bases outside the gene matches: 15. The germline V gene encodes CDR1 KGHSH and CDR2 LQKENI. This CDR3 has 19 residues. The CDR3: CASSPFPQGAKYGTDTQYF. Here the CDR3 DNA reads TGTGCCAGCTCACCGTTTCCCCAGGGGGCGAAGTATGGCACAGATACGCAGTATTTT.

The chain employs TRBV6-5 and TRBJ2-3; 7 nucleotides agree with TRBD1. J was trimmed by 0 bases and V by 5 bases; bases with no gene match: 5. The CDR3 contains 15 residues. CDR1 is MNHEY and CDR2 is SVGAGI in the germline V gene. CDR3 sequence: CASSPDRESTDTQYF. The DNA for the CDR3 is TGTGCCAGCAGTCCAGACAGGGAAAGCACAGATACGCAGTATTTT.

The J gene is TRBJ2-1, the V gene TRBV7-9, with TRBD1 as a possible D gene (5 bases). The germline V gene has CDR1 SEHNR and CDR2 FQNEAQ (reference sequence). Trimming removed 5 bases at V and 5 bases at J, with 13 bases between. The CDR3 spans 14 residues. In nucleotides, the CDR3 is TGTGCCAGCAGCCAATCGACAGCAAACAATGAGCAGTTCTTC. This gives the protein CASSQSTANNEQFF.

V gene TRBV29-1 combines with J gene TRBJ1-2, with 8 bases aligning to TRBD1. This CDR3 has 14 residues. Looked up from germline, CDR1 is SQVTM and CDR2 is ANQGSEA. Losses at the gene ends were 4 bases for V and 8 bases for J; bases not matched to a gene: 12. This CDR3 reads CSVGEDRALWGYTF. The CDR3 nucleotides read TGCAGCGTTGGCGAGGACAGGGCCCTCTGGGGCTACACCTTC.

The CDR3 DNA reads as TGTGCCACCAGTGACCAGGGGGCGTCAGGCATTCAGTACTTC. The encoded protein is CATSDQGASGIQYF. The chain is built from TRBV24-1 and TRBJ2-4; 8 bases agree with TRBD1. The germline CDR1 and CDR2 sequences are KGHDR and SFDVKD. This CDR3 is built from 14 residues. V shed 4 bases and J 9 bases; nucleotides not matched to a gene: 7.

V is TRBV19 and J is TRBJ2-3, with a tentative D call TRBD2 (6 bases). Germline V lookup: CDR1 LNHDA, CDR2 SQIVND (reference sequence). The CDR3 has 15 residues. Trimming pared 3 bases from V and 6 bases from J, leaving 16 bases between. The CDR3 loop reads CASSIPSTGRDTQYF. As DNA, the CDR3 is TGTGCCAGTAGTATCCCAAGTACTGGGAGGGATACGCAGTATTTT.

This sequence joins TRBV6-1 and TRBJ1-2; D is unclear. The CDR3 length is 17 residues. Trimming left V 4 bases short and J 4 bases short, with 22 bases between. Per germline, CDR1 MNHNS and CDR2 SASEGT. CDR3 bases: TGTGCCAGCAGTGGCTACGGAGGGTTCATGAGCGGCTATGGCTACACCTTC. Translation: CASSGYGGFMSGYGYTF.

J is TRBJ2-5 and V is TRBV19, with D possibly matching TRBD1 (6 bases). V gave up 5 bases and J gave up 2 bases, with 12 bases separating them. In germline, CDR1 is LNHDA, CDR2 SQIVND (reference sequence). CDR3 size: 14 residues. CDR3 loop: CASSVGHKQETQYF. DNA of the CDR3: TGTGCCAGTAGTGTGGGACATAAGCAAGAGACCCAGTACTTC.

The J gene is TRBJ1-3, the V gene TRBV7-3; unclear D gene. CDR1 SGHTA and CDR2 FQGTGA come from the germline V gene. This CDR3 region has 11 residues. V dropped 5 bases and J dropped 11 bases, with 10 bases sitting between them. CDR3 DNA: TGTGCCAGCAGCCGCGTATACCCCATATATTTT. It yields the protein CASSRVYPIYF. The full variable domain, its missing parts supplied by reference TRBV7-3 and TRBJ1-3, is GAGVSQTPSNKVTEKGKYVELRCDPISGHTALYWYRQSLGQGPEFLIYFQGTGAADDSGLPNDRFFAVRPEGSVSTLKIQRTERGDSAVYLCASSRVYPIYFGEGSWLTVV.

This clone occurred a few times. The chain is built from TRBV15 and TRBJ2-7, with 7 bases lining up with TRBD2. Germline-derived CDR1 and CDR2 are LNHNV and YYDKDF (reference sequence). The length of the CDR3 is 15 residues. V trimming: 3 bases; J trimming: 2 bases; junction bases outside the gene matches: 7. CDR3 DNA sequence: TGTGCCACCAGCAGGTCCAGCGGGGTAGCCTACGAGCAGTACGTC. Its protein is CATSRSSGVAYEQYV.

The V call is TRBV5-1, the J call TRBJ1-1, with D tentatively TRBD1 (6 bases). With 3 bases removed from V and 7 bases from J, the gap between germline ends came to 13 bases. This CDR3 is 13 amino acids long. Looked up from germline, CDR1 is SGHRS and CDR2 is YFSETQ. The CDR3 protein is CASSSGTPVEAFF. The CDR3 DNA reads TGCGCCAGCAGCTCCGGGACACCAGTTGAAGCTTTCTTT.

A note on this clone: Within the sample, other DNA sequences also encode this same CDR3. This chain links TRBV5-1 with TRBJ2-1, with 9 bases aligning to TRBD2. The germline gives CDR1 SGHRS, CDR2 YFSETQ. V was clipped by 6 bases and J by 3 bases; unmatched bases: 13. The CDR3 totals 17 residues. CDR3 in amino acids: CASTETRGGGDYNEQFF. The CDR3 bases are TGCGCCAGCACCGAGACGAGGGGCGGGGGGGACTACAATGAGCAGTTCTTC.

The rearrangement uses TRBV9 and TRBJ2-2, with 7 positions matching TRBD1. Germline CDR1 reads SGDLS; CDR2 reads YYNGEE. The CDR3 has 17 residues. V shed 0 bases and J 0 bases; nucleotides not matched to a gene: 5. The CDR3 here is CASSVALTGANTGELFF. CDR3 sequence (DNA): TGTGCCAGCAGCGTAGCCCTAACAGGGGCGAACACCGGGGAGCTGTTTTTT.

The gene calls are TRBV3-1 (or the pseudogene TRBV3-2) and TRBJ1-5; 7 nucleotides match TRBD1. The CDR3 has 15 residues. Losses at the gene ends were 2 bases for V and 3 bases for J; bases not matched to a gene: 4. Germline CDR1 reads LGHDT; CDR2 reads YNNKEL (reference sequence). The CDR3 loop reads CASSQTGQFNQPQHF. The CDR3 DNA is TGTGCCAGCAGCCAAACGGGACAGTTCAATCAGCCCCAGCATTTT.

The V call is TRBV29-1, the J call TRBJ2-5, with 7 bases lining up with TRBD2. J lost 7 bases, V lost 0 bases, and 5 bases had no gene match. Germline loops: CDR1 SQVTM, CDR2 ANQGSEA. CDR3 size: 13 residues. CDR3 in DNA: TGCAGCGTTGAAGAGACGAGGGAGGGGACCCAGTACTTC. Encoded protein: CSVEETREGTQYF.